The 10 T cell receptor beta chains below were found in one sample sequenced in a study of metastatic and nonmetastatic thyroid tumors. TCRdb redid the clone calls on the PCR reads using MiXCR. The sample lists tens of thousands of clones, 10% to 15% occurring once. No patient received treatment before thyroid surgery. The material sequenced was blood. The receptor set was obtained from a female donor with papillary thyroid cancer or a benign thyroid nodule (not recorded which). Some clones in this sample may be carry-over from other donors' samples.

CDR3 residues: CASRDRGYNSPLHF. In DNA, the CDR3 is TGTGCCAGCAGGGACAGGGGGTATAATTCACCCCTCCACTTT. The chain combines TRBV28 with TRBJ1-6, with 10 bases fitting TRBD1. Germline CDR1 reads MDHEN; CDR2 reads SYDVKM. This CDR3 is built from 14 residues. V dropped 6 bases and J dropped 4; count of bases not matched to a gene: 0.

The sample holds many counts of this clone. The V and J genes are TRBV4-1 and TRBJ1-5; TRBD1 might be the D (6 bases). The CDR3 is 17 amino acids. Germline-derived CDR1 and CDR2 are MGHRA and YSYEKL. The germline V and J ends were trimmed by 1 base and 0 bases, with 13 bases remaining between them. The CDR3 is CASSQGRGSDSNQPQHF. The CDR3 coding sequence is TGCGCCAGCAGCCAAGGCAGGGGTTCTGATAGCAATCAGCCCCAGCATTTT.

This clone was detected ten times or more. V is TRBV6-2 or TRBV6-3 and J is TRBJ1-2; D gene ambiguous. Looked up from germline, CDR1 is MNHEY and CDR2 is SVGEGT. The CDR3 has 15 amino acids. V was trimmed by 4 bases and J by 4 bases, leaving 16 bases between them. CDR3 loop: CASSWGTPSGYGYTF. CDR3 in DNA: TGTGCCAGCAGTTGGGGAACTCCTTCGGGCTATGGCTACACCTTC.

In this sample, this clone turned up many times. This chain connects TRBV5-4 to TRBJ1-6; D not certain. Between the trimmed V and J ends, which lost 1 base and 11 bases, there was a span of 7 bases. Germline V gene data show CDR1 as SGHNT and CDR2 as YYREEE (reference sequence). The CDR3 sequence is 12 residues long. CDR3 amino acids: CASSLYQAPLHF. CDR3 sequence (DNA): TGTGCCAGCAGCTTGTATCAGGCACCCCTCCACTTT. The full variable domain, rest sourced from reference TRBV5-4 and TRBJ1-6, is ETGVTQSPTHLIKTRGQQVTLRCSSQSGHNTVSWYQQALGQGPQFIFQYYREEENGRGNFPPRFSGLQFPNYSSELNVNALELDDSALYLCASSLYQAPLHFGNGTRLTVT.

This clone has at least ten counts. It may be a read error: a sequence one base away is much more abundant. The chain is built from TRBV24-1 and TRBJ2-1; no reliable D call. The CDR3 consists of 12 residues. Germline CDR1 and CDR2: KGHDR and SFDVKD. The CDR3 DNA is TGTGCCACCAGTGATTTGAGAAATGAGCAGCTCTTC. The encoded protein is CATSDLRNEQLF.

J is TRBJ2-7 and V is TRBV7-2, with D possibly TRBD2 on 6 matching bases. Per the germline V gene, CDR1 is SGHTA and CDR2 is FQGNSA. CDR3 size: 15 residues. Trimming shortened V by 4 bases and J by 3 bases, and 16 bases separated the two germline ends. The CDR3 protein is CASSSTRAGSYEQYF. As DNA, the CDR3 is TGTGCCAGCAGCTCCACCCGGGCGGGAAGCTACGAGCAGTACTTC.

There are many counts of this clone. V and J are TRBV27 and TRBJ2-2; 7 bases match TRBD1. The CDR3 has 21 residues. The ends lost 3 bases at V and 4 bases at J; junction bases unmatched: 23. Germline loops: CDR1 MNHEY, CDR2 SMNVEV (reference sequence). The CDR3 nucleotides are TGTGCCAGCAGTTTCACCCCCGGACAGGTGGTACGTGGGAGTATCACCGGGGAGCTGTTTTTT. Its translation is CASSFTPGQVVRGSITGELFF.

At least ten counts were recorded for this clone. The rearrangement uses TRBV6-4 and TRBJ2-1, with 8 bases aligning to TRBD2. The CDR3 has 16 amino acids. Germline lookup yields CDR1 MRHNA and CDR2 SNTAGT. The J segment lost 1 base and the V segment lost 0 bases, leaving 2 bases of the junction unmatched. DNA for the CDR3: TGTGCCAGCAGTGACTCGGCTAGCGGGTCCTACAATGAGCAGTTCTTC. It yields the protein CASSDSASGSYNEQFF.

Sample share makes this clone medium-sized. The CDR3 DNA is TGCGCCAGCAGCTCAGACCAGGGGGAGGGCTACACCTTC. The encoded protein is CASSSDQGEGYTF. The chain couples TRBV5-1 to TRBJ1-2; 7 bases are shared with TRBD1. Germline-derived CDR1 and CDR2 are SGHRS and YFSETQ. The CDR3 is 13 amino acids. V shed 3 bases, J shed 8 bases, and the junction held 7 bases outside the gene matches.

The sample holds many counts of this clone. The chain links TRBV7-9 to TRBJ2-3; 11 bases are shared with TRBD2. J lost 2 bases, V lost 5 bases, and 6 bases had no gene match. The CDR3 contains 16 residues. CDR1 and CDR2 (germline): SEHNR, FQNEAQ (reference sequence). The CDR3 region has the DNA TGTGCCAGCAGCCCCGTAGCGGGAGGGACCACAGATACGCAGTATTTT. Encoded protein: CASSPVAGGTTDTQYF.